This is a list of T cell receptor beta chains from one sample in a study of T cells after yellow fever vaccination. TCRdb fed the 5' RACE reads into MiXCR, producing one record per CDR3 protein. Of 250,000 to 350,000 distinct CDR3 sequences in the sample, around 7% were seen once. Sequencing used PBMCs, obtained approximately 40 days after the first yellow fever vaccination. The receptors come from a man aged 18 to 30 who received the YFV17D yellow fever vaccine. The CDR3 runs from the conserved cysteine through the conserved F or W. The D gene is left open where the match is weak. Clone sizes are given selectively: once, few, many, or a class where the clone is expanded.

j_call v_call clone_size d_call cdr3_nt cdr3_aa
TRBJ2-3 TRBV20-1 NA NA TGCAGTGTTCCACCTTACAGGGTAGGCACAGATACGCAGTATTTT CSVPPYRVGTDTQYF
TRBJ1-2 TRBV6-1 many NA TGTGCCAGCACCCAGGCAGCAGGTTTCTATGGCTACACCTTC CASTQAAGFYGYTF
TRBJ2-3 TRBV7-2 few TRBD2 TGTGCCAGAGGAGGCGGGGGAAGCACAGATACGCAGTATTTT CARGGGGSTDTQYF
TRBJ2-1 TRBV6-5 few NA TGTGCCAGCAGTTACTCGAAGGCGGGCGAGCAGTTCTTC CASSYSKAGEQFF
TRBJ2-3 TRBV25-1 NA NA TGTGCCAGCAGTGCCCAAACAGGGGCGGGAACAGATACGCAGTATTTT CASSAQTGAGTDTQYF
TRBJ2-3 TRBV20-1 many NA TGCAGTGCTAGCGGTCCCACAGATACGCAGTATTTT CSASGPTDTQYF
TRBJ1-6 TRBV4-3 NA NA TGCGCCAGCAGCCAAGATAGGGGGGTCGCCAACTCCTATAATTCACCCCTCCACTTT CASSQDRGVANSYNSPLHF
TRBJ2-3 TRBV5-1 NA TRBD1 TGCGCCAGCAGCCCCGACAGGGGAGACACAGATACGCAGTATTTT CASSPDRGDTDTQYF
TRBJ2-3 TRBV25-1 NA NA TGTGCCAGTAGAGGGGACTTCACAGATACGCAGTATTTT CASRGDFTDTQYF
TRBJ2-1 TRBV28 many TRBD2 TGTGCCAGCAGCCTGAATAGCGGGGGGCACGGTGAGCAGTTCTTC CASSLNSGGHGEQFF
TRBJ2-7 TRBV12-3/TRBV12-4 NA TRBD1 TGTGCCAGCAGGGCCGGGACAGGAGTCTACGAGCAGTACTTC CASRAGTGVYEQYF
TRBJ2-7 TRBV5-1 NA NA TGCGCCAGCAGACGGAAGGGGGGCGACTACGAGCAGTACTTC CASRRKGGDYEQYF
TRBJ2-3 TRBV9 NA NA TGTGCCAGCAGCGTAGCTAGCGGCACAGATACGCAGTATTTT CASSVASGTDTQYF
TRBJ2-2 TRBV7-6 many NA TGTGCCAGCAGCGGGCCGGACCATAACACCGGGGAGCTGTTTTTT CASSGPDHNTGELFF
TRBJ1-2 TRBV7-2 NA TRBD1 TGTGCCAGCAGCTCGGGGACAGGGAATAGGATTCGTGGCTACACCTTC CASSSGTGNRIRGYTF
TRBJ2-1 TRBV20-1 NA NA TGCAGTGCTAGGTCTGCGCGACTCAATGAGCAGTTCTTC CSARSARLNEQFF
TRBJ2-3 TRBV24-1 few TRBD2 TGTGCCACCAGTGACCCCGCCGGGAGGGGTACAGATACGCAGTATTTT CATSDPAGRGTDTQYF
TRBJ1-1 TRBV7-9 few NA TGTGCCAGCAGCTCAATCGACTGGAACACTGAAGCTTTCTTT CASSSIDWNTEAFF
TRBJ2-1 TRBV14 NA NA TGTGCCAGCAGCCAATGGCCGCATAATTTCGAGTTCTTC CASSQWPHNFEFF
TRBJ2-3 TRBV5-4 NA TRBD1 TGTGCCAGCAGACGGGGACAGGAGATCACAGATACGCAGTATTTT CASRRGQEITDTQYF
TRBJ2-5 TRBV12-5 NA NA TGTGCTAGTGGTTTGTGGGGTGGCAGAGAGACCCAGTACTTC CASGLWGGRETQYF
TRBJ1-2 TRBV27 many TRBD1 TGTGCCAGCAGTTTATGGCCCAACGCAGGGGGCGAAGATTTCACCTTC CASSLWPNAGGEDFTF
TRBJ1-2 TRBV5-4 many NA TGTGCCAGCAGCTTGGTTATTCTCCAGGGGCGGGATGGCTACACCTTC CASSLVILQGRDGYTF
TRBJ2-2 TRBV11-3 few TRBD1 TGTGCCAGCAGCTTCGGGACAGGGGGTCCTGGGGAGCTGTTTTTT CASSFGTGGPGELFF
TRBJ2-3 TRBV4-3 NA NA TGCGCCAGCAGCCAAGATCCTGGGTTCAACACAGATACGCAGTATTTT CASSQDPGFNTDTQYF
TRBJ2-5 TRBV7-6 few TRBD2 TGTGCCAGCAGCCCCCGACTAGCGGGGCGCCAAGAGACCCAGTACTTC CASSPRLAGRQETQYF
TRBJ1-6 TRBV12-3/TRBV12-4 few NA TGTGCCAGCAGCCCCCGGGAGAGCAATTCACCCCTCCACTTT CASSPRESNSPLHF
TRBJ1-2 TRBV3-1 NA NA TGTGCCAGCACGCTGGCGGGAGGACGTGGCTACACCTTC CASTLAGGRGYTF
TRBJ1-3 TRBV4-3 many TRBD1 TGCGCCAGTGGGACAGCTAACGTCCTCAGCTCTGGAAACACCATATATTTT CASGTANVLSSGNTIYF
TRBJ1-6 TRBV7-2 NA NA TGTGCCAGCAGCTTAGCGCTAGCTGGACCACCCCTCCACTTT CASSLALAGPPLHF
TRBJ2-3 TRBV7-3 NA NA TGTGCCAGCAGCTTAGGTACCCGGTACACAGATACGCAGTATTTT CASSLGTRYTDTQYF
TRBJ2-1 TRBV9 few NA TGTGCCAGCAGCGTAGGTCAGTTGGCTGAGCAGTTCTTC CASSVGQLAEQFF
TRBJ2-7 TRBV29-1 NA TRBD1 TGCAGCGTTGAAGCTCGGGACAGGGGTTCCGAGCAGTACTTC CSVEARDRGSEQYF
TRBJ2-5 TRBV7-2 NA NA TGTGCCAGCAGCTTATTCCCCGGTGGGGGGACCCAGTACTTC CASSLFPGGGTQYF
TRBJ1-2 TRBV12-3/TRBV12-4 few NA TGTGCCAGCGGAAAGTCCAGTGGCTACACCTTC CASGKSSGYTF
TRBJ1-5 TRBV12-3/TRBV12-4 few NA TGTGCCAGCAGTTTTCGGGTTTATGGGACACTTAATCAGCCCCAGCATTTT CASSFRVYGTLNQPQHF
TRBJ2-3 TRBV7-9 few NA TGTGCCAGCAGCTTATGGGGGAGCGGGACAGATACGCAGTATTTT CASSLWGSGTDTQYF
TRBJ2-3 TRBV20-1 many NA TGCAGTGCTAGTGTGTGGAGGGTGGGCACAGATACGCAGTATTTT CSASVWRVGTDTQYF
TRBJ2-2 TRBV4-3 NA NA TGCGCCAGCAGCCAAGGAACAGGGAGAAACACCGGGGAGCTGTTTTTT CASSQGTGRNTGELFF
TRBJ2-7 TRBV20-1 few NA TGCAGTGCTAGAGATCGGCGGCAGACTTTCTACGAGCAGTACTTC CSARDRRQTFYEQYF
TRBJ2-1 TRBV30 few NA TGTGCCTGGAGTGCCCTCTACAATGAGCAGTTCTTC CAWSALYNEQFF
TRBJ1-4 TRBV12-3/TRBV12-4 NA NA TGTGCCAGCAGCGAGGGGGGTTCAACTAATGAAAAACTGTTTTTT CASSEGGSTNEKLFF
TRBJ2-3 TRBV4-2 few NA TGTGCCATGTGGCCTGGGATCACAGATACGCAGTATTTT CAMWPGITDTQYF
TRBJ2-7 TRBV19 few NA TGTGCCAGTAGTCCCTGGGACACGACTCTTTACGAGCAGTACTTC CASSPWDTTLYEQYF
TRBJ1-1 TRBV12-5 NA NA TGTGCTAGTGGTGACCCGGGACATCAGCCTGAAGCTTTCTTT CASGDPGHQPEAFF
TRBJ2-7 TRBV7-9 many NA TGTGCCAGCAGCTCCCTCCTTACTGGGGTCGAGCAGTACTTC CASSSLLTGVEQYF
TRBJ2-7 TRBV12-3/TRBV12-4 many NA TGTGCCAGCAGTTTGAGGCAGATGGGGTCCTACGAGCAGTACTTC CASSLRQMGSYEQYF
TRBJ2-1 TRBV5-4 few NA TGTGCCAGCAGCTTTGGTTCTATCTCCTACAATGAGCAGTTCTTC CASSFGSISYNEQFF
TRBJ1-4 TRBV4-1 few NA TGCGCCAGCAGCCAAGTTCGGGATGAAAAACTGTTTTTT CASSQVRDEKLFF
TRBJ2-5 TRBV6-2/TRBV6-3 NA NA TGTGCCAGCAAGGGAGAGACCCAGTACTTC CASKGETQYF
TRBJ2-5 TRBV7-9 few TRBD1 TGTGCCAGCAGCATTCTGCAGGGGGTCGGAGAGACCCAGTACTTC CASSILQGVGETQYF
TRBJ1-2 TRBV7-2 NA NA TGTGCCAGCAGCTTAGACTCTAACTATGGCTTCACCTTC CASSLDSNYGFTF
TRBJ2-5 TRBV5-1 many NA TGCGCCAGCAGCTTGGTAGAGACCCAGTACTTC CASSLVETQYF
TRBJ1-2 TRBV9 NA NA TGTGCCAGCAGCGTAGGTTCTTCCGGGGGCGTGGGCTATGGCTACACCTTC CASSVGSSGGVGYGYTF
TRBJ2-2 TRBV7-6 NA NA TGTGCCAGCAGCTTAGATGCTGGACGGATCACCGGGGAGCTGTTTTTT CASSLDAGRITGELFF
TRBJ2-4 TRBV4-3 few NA TGCGCCAGCAGCCCCTTGACGGGTCAAAACATTCAGTACTTC CASSPLTGQNIQYF
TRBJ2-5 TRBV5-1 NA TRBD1 TGCGCCAGCAGCTTGGGCGGGACAGGGGAACACGAGACCCAGTACTTC CASSLGGTGEHETQYF
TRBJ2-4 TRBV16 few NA TGTGCCAGCAGCCAATCGCAGGAGACCCTCTTTCAGTACTTC CASSQSQETLFQYF
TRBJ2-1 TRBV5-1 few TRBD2 TGCGCCAGCAGCTCCGGGACTAGCGGGGCATCCTACAATGAGCAGTTCTTC CASSSGTSGASYNEQFF
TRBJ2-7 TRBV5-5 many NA TGTGCCAGCAGCTTGGGTCTTTACGAGCAGTACTTC CASSLGLYEQYF